What follows are 18 T cell receptor beta chains derived from one specimen sequenced in a study of blood T cell repertoires in COVID-19. Produced via immunoSEQ multiplex PCR; TCRdb's table is partial and in-frame only. The sample gives about 35,000 clones, 80% of which show up once; 13% to 15% is in the top ten. Sequencing was done on a sample of peripheral blood. The receptors come from a woman aged 70-85 years with acute or convalescent COVID-19.

V gene TRBV11-2 combines with J gene TRBJ2-1; perhaps TRBD1 as D (5 bases). Germline CDR1 SGHAT, CDR2 FQNNGV. The CDR3 has 14 amino acids. The V gene lost 0 bases and the J gene lost 10 bases, with 13 bases spanning the gap. CDR3 residues: CASSLDFGAAEQFF. Written as DNA, the CDR3 is TGTGCCAGCAGCTTAGATTTTGGGGCTGCCGAGCAGTTCTTC.

This clone was detected once. The chain couples TRBV28 to TRBJ2-1, with D tentatively TRBD1 (5 bases). The CDR3 loop spans 13 amino acids. Deletions cut 3 bases from V and 8 bases from J, with 11 bases between. Germline CDR1 is MDHEN and CDR2 is SYDVKM. CDR3 sequence: CASSFQGADEQFF. In nucleotides, the CDR3 is TGTGCCAGCAGTTTTCAGGGCGCGGATGAGCAGTTCTTC.

The CDR3, as DNA: TGTGCCAGCAGTTCGTCGGGGGTCACAGATACGCAGTATTTT. As protein: CASSSSGVTDTQYF. The chain uses TRBV28 and TRBJ2-3, with D possibly matching TRBD2 (6 bases). CDR1 is MDHEN and CDR2 is SYDVKM in the germline V gene. This CDR3 comprises 14 residues. The V end was cut by 4 bases, the J end by 2 bases, with 10 bases between.

The CDR3 nucleotides are TGTGCCAGCAGCTATAGCGGGGGGGCCTACGAGCAGTACTTC. It translates to CASSYSGGAYEQYF. This chain links TRBV4-2 with TRBJ2-7; 11 bases fit TRBD2. Germline CDR1 and CDR2: LGHNA and YNFKEQ. The junction had 2 bases not matched to a gene; V was cut back by 5 bases and J by 2 bases. This CDR3 is 14 amino acids long.

The chain employs TRBV20-1 and TRBJ2-1; 7 bases fit TRBD2. Germline lookup yields CDR1 DFQATT and CDR2 SNEGSKA (reference sequence). The CDR3 extends over 10 amino acids. The junction had 4 bases not matched to a gene; V was cut back by 8 bases and J by 9 bases. The CDR3 region has the DNA TGCAGTTCGCGGGGGAGTGAGCAGTTCTTC. As protein: CSSRGSEQFF.

The chain links TRBV2 to TRBJ1-1; the D gene is possibly TRBD1 (6 bases). Per germline, CDR1 SNHLY and CDR2 FYNNEI. Trimming pared 2 bases from V and 9 bases from J, leaving 10 bases between. This CDR3 spans 12 amino acids. In DNA, the CDR3 is TGTGCCAGCAGTGAAACAAGGGGGAAAGCTTTCTTT. As protein: CASSETRGKAFF. Combining the CDR3 with reference TRBV2 and TRBJ1-1 gives the whole variable domain EPEVTQTPSHQVTQMGQEVILRCVPISNHLYFYWYRQILGQKVEFLVSFYNNEISEKSEIFDDQFSVERPDGSNFTLKIRSTKLEDSAMYFCASSETRGKAFFGQGTRLTVV.

The J gene is TRBJ2-2, the V gene TRBV6-1; D is possibly TRBD1 (6 bases). The ends were cut back, 4 bases at V and 4 bases at J, with 19 bases in the middle. Germline V gene sequence: CDR1 MNHNS, CDR2 SASEGT. The CDR3 contains 17 residues. CDR3 sequence reads: CASSALHGQGSTGELFF. CDR3 bases: TGTGCCAGCAGTGCCCTCCATGGGCAGGGGAGCACCGGGGAGCTGTTTTTT.

This clone has only a few counts. This chain connects TRBV30 to TRBJ2-7, with 10 bases fitting TRBD2. Germline V gene lookup returns CDR1 GTSNPN and CDR2 SVGIG (reference sequence). The junction had 3 bases not matched to a gene; V was cut back by 1 base and J by 0 bases. The CDR3 extends over 15 amino acids. The CDR3 nucleotides read TGTGCCTGGAGTGGAGCGGGAGGGAGCTCCTACGAGCAGTACTTC. It yields the protein CAWSGAGGSSYEQYF.

The V and J genes are TRBV2 and TRBJ1-2; 7 positions agree with TRBD1. The V gene end was trimmed by 4 bases and the J gene end by 1 base; junction bases not matched to a gene: 3. This CDR3 spans 14 amino acids. Germline CDR1 reads SNHLY; CDR2 reads FYNNEI. As DNA, the CDR3 is TGTGCCAGCAGTGCGACAGGGTTTAACTATGGCTACACCTTC. Encoded protein: CASSATGFNYGYTF. Complete variable domain (other parts from reference TRBV2 and TRBJ1-2): EPEVTQTPSHQVTQMGQEVILRCVPISNHLYFYWYRQILGQKVEFLVSFYNNEISEKSEIFDDQFSVERPDGSNFTLKIRSTKLEDSAMYFCASSATGFNYGYTFGSGTRLTVV.

This chain joins TRBV21-1 and TRBJ1-2; the D segment call TRBD1 is taken from the table without a DNA check. TRBV21-1 is a documented pseudogene. CDR3 length: 17 residues. Here the CDR3 reads CASTRATTSDEDYGYTF. CDR3 in DNA: TGTGCCAGCACCAGGGCGACCACGTCGGATGAGGACTATGGCTACACCTTC.

The chain employs TRBV11-2 and TRBJ2-1; the D gene is possibly TRBD1 (5 bases). CDR1 SGHAT and CDR2 FQNNGV come from the germline V gene. This CDR3 contains 12 residues. V gave up 5 bases and J gave up 7 bases, with 9 bases separating them. CDR3 bases: TGTGCCAGCAGCCGCTGGACAAATGAGCAGTTCTTC. Its protein product is CASSRWTNEQFF.

V and J are TRBV5-1 and TRBJ1-3; 10 bases match TRBD1. CDR3 length: 18 residues. Looked up from germline, CDR1 is SGHRS and CDR2 is YFSETQ. Trimming at V came to 0 bases and at J to 1 base, leaving 7 bases not matched to a gene. CDR3 in amino acids: CASSLVGTGEASGNTIYF. The DNA for the CDR3 is TGCGCCAGCAGCTTGGTGGGGACAGGGGAGGCGTCTGGAAACACCATATATTTT.

The CDR3 DNA follows: TGTGCCAGTAGTATGGGACTAGCGGCCAATGAGCAGTTCTTC. This encodes CASSMGLAANEQFF. The rearrangement uses TRBV19 and TRBJ2-1; 11 bases agree with TRBD2. V lost 3 bases, J lost 6 bases, and 1 base stayed unmatched. The CDR3 spans 14 residues. The germline V gene has CDR1 LNHDA and CDR2 SQIVND (reference sequence). Complete variable domain (other parts from reference TRBV19 and TRBJ2-1): DGGITQSPKYLFRKEGQNVTLSCEQNLNHDAMYWYRQDPGQGLRLIYYSQIVNDFQKGDIAEGYSVSREKKESFPLTVTSAQKNPTAFYLCASSMGLAANEQFFGPGTRLTVL.

This sequence joins TRBV5-4 and TRBJ2-5; 7 nucleotides line up with TRBD1. J gave up 1 base and V 4 bases, and 1 base lay outside the gene matches. The CDR3 covers 13 residues. CDR1 is SGHNT, CDR2 YYREEE, per germline (reference sequence). The CDR3 sequence: CASSRDSQETQYF. In nucleotides, the CDR3 is TGTGCCAGCAGCCGGGACAGCCAAGAGACCCAGTACTTC.

This chain uses TRBV5-6 with TRBJ1-6; TRBD1 matches at 8 bases. The J segment lost 10 bases and the V segment lost 0 bases, leaving 3 bases of the junction unmatched. The CDR3 has 14 amino acids. The germline V gene encodes CDR1 SGHDT and CDR2 YYEEEE. Here the CDR3 reads CASSLGTGYSPLHF. The CDR3 DNA follows: TGTGCCAGCAGCTTGGGGACAGGGTACTCACCCCTCCACTTT.

The chain uses TRBV19 and TRBJ2-5; 8 positions agree with TRBD2. This CDR3 is built from 14 residues. Germline V gene data show CDR1 as LNHDA and CDR2 as SQIVND (reference sequence). V shed 5 bases and J 7 bases; nucleotides not matched to a gene: 9. The CDR3 DNA sequence: TGTGCCAGTAGTCCTCCGGGACTAGTGGCGACCCAGTACTTC. Translated: CASSPPGLVATQYF.

This chain joins TRBV18 and TRBJ2-7; 12 bases match TRBD2. Germline CDR1 is KGHSH and CDR2 is LQKENI. The CDR3 has 15 amino acids. The V segment lost 0 bases and the J segment 5 bases; nucleotides outside the gene matches: 2. The CDR3 reads CASSPPTSGGNEQYF. DNA for the CDR3: TGTGCCAGCTCACCACCGACTAGCGGGGGTAACGAGCAGTACTTC.

This clone occurred once. The sample holds other DNA sequences that translate to the same CDR3. The rearrangement joins TRBV5-1 to TRBJ2-5; D gene uncertain. V lost 0 bases and J 5 bases, leaving 8 bases between the germline ends. CDR1 SGHRS and CDR2 YFSETQ come from the germline V gene. CDR3 length equals 13 residues. CDR3 amino acids: CASSLGGQETQYF. The CDR3 DNA reads as TGCGCCAGCAGCTTGGGAGGTCAGGAGACCCAGTACTTC.